This entry describes one T cell receptor (beta chain). The entry originates in a study of blood T cell repertoires in COVID-19. Study in general: Collection of acute and convalescent COVID-19 samples took place in the United States, Italy and Spain. PBMCs, B-cell-depleted T cells, or T cells provided the cDNA or gDNA that made up the material.

The CDR3 runs to 14 residues. Trimming at V came to 6 bases and at J to 3 bases, leaving 4 bases not matched to a gene. Germline CDR1 MDHEN, CDR2 SYDVKM. Here immunoSEQ multiplex PCR was the method, and the copy in TCRdb shows in-frame clones only, minus some. The data contain 150,000 to 200,000 clones, 86% of them seen just once; the ten biggest clones take up roughly 8.7%. The chain recombines TRBV28 with TRBJ2-7, with 11 bases that match TRBD1. The sequence derives from a woman in her thirties who had recovered from COVID-19. Sequences were obtained from PBMCs or T cells enriched from blood (not recorded which). DNA for the CDR3: TGTGCCAGCAGCGGGACAGGGGGTCGCTACGAGCAGTACTTC. Its protein is CASSGTGGRYEQYF.